This T cell receptor (beta chain) came from a study of PD-1 blockade in classical Hodgkin lymphoma. Overall study findings and caveats: With CD4+ cells, TCR diversity rose significantly by C4D1, but not with CD8+ cells.

Details on this clone: The antigen is not known.

Germline CDR1 MRHNA, CDR2 SNTAGT. The CDR3 consists of 15 residues. Trimming cost V 4 bases and J 1 base, with 14 bases left between them. Here immunoSEQ multiplex PCR was the method, and the copy in TCRdb shows in-frame clones only, minus some. The table lists approximately 5,000 clones, around 60% of them singletons. Exposure to brentuximab vedotin varied, and each patient had relapsed following autologous stem cell transplantation. The gene calls are TRBV6-4 and TRBJ2-7; D may correspond to TRBD1 or TRBD2 (5 bases each). This clonotype originated in a human donor with classical Hodgkin lymphoma. This material consisted of peripheral blood mononuclear cells (PBMCs), taken before the second cycle of nivolumab. The CDR3 sequence: CASSVGTGPSYEQYF. The CDR3 DNA reads TGTGCCAGCAGTGTGGGCACGGGACCGTCCTACGAGCAGTACTTC.